One and the same sample provided the 3 T cell receptor beta chains below, sequenced in a study of PD-1 blockade in classical Hodgkin lymphoma. Time point in this sample: cycle 4 day 1 (C4D1), after more than 5 weeks of nivolumab. Brentuximab vedotin exposure varied, and every patient relapsed after autologous stem cell transplantation. From thawed PBMCs, CD4+ T cells were purified using magnetic negative selection. TCRdb keeps only in-frame clones here, not all; method: immunoSEQ multiplex PCR. The data hold 25,000 to 30,000 clones, with about four fifths observed a single time. Source: CD4+ T cells from blood, taken before the fourth cycle of nivolumab. The origin of the receptors is a human donor with classical Hodgkin lymphoma.

The chain employs TRBV5-1 and TRBJ1-1, with D hard to call. There are 13 residues in the CDR3. From germline, CDR1 is SGHRS and CDR2 YFSETQ. The germline V and J ends were trimmed by 1 base and 8 bases, with 12 bases remaining between them. Written as DNA, the CDR3 is TGCGCCAGCAGCTTGTCCGTACAGCAGGAAGCTTTCTTT. Its translation is CASSLSVQQEAFF.

This clone has a single count. This chain uses TRBV6-5 with TRBJ1-2; no clear D. The V and J ends lost 6 bases and 0 bases respectively, with 8 bases between them. Looked up from germline, CDR1 is MNHEY and CDR2 is SVGAGI. This CDR3 spans 13 amino acids. Here the CDR3 reads CASRLGTNYGYTF. For the CDR3, the DNA is TGTGCCAGCAGACTCGGGACTAACTATGGCTACACCTTC.

The chain carries TRBV5-4 and TRBJ1-6, with a possible D match to TRBD1 (5 bases). Trimming left V 4 bases short and J 5 bases short, with 16 bases between. This CDR3 is 16 amino acids long. Looked up from germline, CDR1 is SGHNT and CDR2 is YYREEE (reference sequence). The CDR3 DNA follows: TGTGCCAGCAGCCAAGGACAATCTTTCAATAATTCACCCCTCCACTTT. It yields the protein CASSQGQSFNNSPLHF.